The rows below give T cell receptor beta chains drawn from one sample of a study of T cells in Graves' hyperthyroidism and ophthalmopathy. TCRdb reprocessed the multiplex PCR reads with MiXCR, giving one entry per CDR3 protein. Of around 200,000 distinct CDR3 sequences in the sample, around 20% were seen once. Sequenced sample: blood. These TCRs come from a man aged 35-49 years with Graves' hyperthyroidism. CDR3s include the opening cysteine and the closing phenylalanine or tryptophan. Fields, in order: clone size, D gene, J gene, V gene, CDR3 DNA, CDR3 protein. D genes are given only for firm matches. Clone size is not always given. Where it is, it says once, few, many or a class for expanded clones.

clone_size: many
d_call: NA
j_call: TRBJ2-7
v_call: TRBV29-1
cdr3_nt: TGCAGCGCTTGGGACCGGGAAATCGGCGAGCAGTACTTC
cdr3_aa: CSAWDREIGEQYF

clone_size: many
d_call: TRBD1
j_call: TRBJ2-7
v_call: TRBV7-2
cdr3_nt: TGTGCCAGCAACCTTCGACAGGGCCTATTGTCCTACGAGCAGTACTTC
cdr3_aa: CASNLRQGLLSYEQYF

clone_size: many
d_call: NA
j_call: TRBJ1-4
v_call: TRBV20-1
cdr3_nt: TGCAGTGCTAGTTATACAAGCGGCGAAAAACTGTTTTTT
cdr3_aa: CSASYTSGEKLFF

clone_size: NA
d_call: NA
j_call: TRBJ1-5
v_call: TRBV19
cdr3_nt: TGTGCCAGTAGTCTTCGACACAGCGATAGCAATCAGCCCCAGCATTTT
cdr3_aa: CASSLRHSDSNQPQHF

clone_size: NA
d_call: TRBD2
j_call: TRBJ2-5
v_call: TRBV4-3
cdr3_nt: TGCGCCAGCAGCCAAGACCGGCGGGGGGGCCTCCAAGAGACCCAGTACTTC
cdr3_aa: CASSQDRRGGLQETQYF

clone_size: many
d_call: NA
j_call: TRBJ2-5
v_call: TRBV29-1
cdr3_nt: TGCAGCGTTGAGAGGCGCGGGGAGGTCCGAGAGACCCAGTACTTC
cdr3_aa: CSVERRGEVRETQYF

clone_size: many
d_call: NA
j_call: TRBJ1-2
v_call: TRBV7-2
cdr3_nt: TGTGCCAGCAGCTTAATGGTCAGGGTGAATGGCTACACCTTC
cdr3_aa: CASSLMVRVNGYTF

clone_size: few
d_call: NA
j_call: TRBJ1-5
v_call: TRBV6-2/TRBV6-3
cdr3_nt: TGTGCCAGCAGTTACCGGCAGGGAAGCAATCAGCCCCAGCATTTT
cdr3_aa: CASSYRQGSNQPQHF

clone_size: few
d_call: NA
j_call: TRBJ2-7
v_call: TRBV5-1
cdr3_nt: TGCGCCAGCAGCTTGAATCCGGGCTATGAGCAGTACTTC
cdr3_aa: CASSLNPGYEQYF

clone_size: many
d_call: NA
j_call: TRBJ2-5
v_call: TRBV7-2
cdr3_nt: TGTGCCAGCAGCTTAGGTCAAGGAAGGGGGGCCCAGTACTTC
cdr3_aa: CASSLGQGRGAQYF

clone_size: many
d_call: NA
j_call: TRBJ1-5
v_call: TRBV6-5
cdr3_nt: TGTGCCAGCAGTTACCGGGGGGGGAATCAGCCCCAGCATTTT
cdr3_aa: CASSYRGGNQPQHF

clone_size: many
d_call: NA
j_call: TRBJ1-2
v_call: TRBV6-5
cdr3_nt: TGTGCCAGCAGTTCACCCGAGGCTTTGGGCTATGGCTACACCTTC
cdr3_aa: CASSSPEALGYGYTF

clone_size: NA
d_call: TRBD1
j_call: TRBJ1-5
v_call: TRBV10-3
cdr3_nt: TGTGCCAGCAGGCGGACAGGGAGTAGCAATCAGCCCCAGCATTTT
cdr3_aa: CASRRTGSSNQPQHF

clone_size: few
d_call: NA
j_call: TRBJ1-6
v_call: TRBV7-9
cdr3_nt: TGTGCCAGCAGCCCCTTGACCTATAATTCACCCCTCCACTTT
cdr3_aa: CASSPLTYNSPLHF

clone_size: many
d_call: NA
j_call: TRBJ1-1
v_call: TRBV20-1
cdr3_nt: TGCAGTGCTTTTACAGGGAACACTGAAGCTTTCTTT
cdr3_aa: CSAFTGNTEAFF

clone_size: many
d_call: TRBD1
j_call: TRBJ2-7
v_call: TRBV7-9
cdr3_nt: TGTGCCAGCAGCTTAGGGAGGACAGGGGCCTACGAGCAGTACTTC
cdr3_aa: CASSLGRTGAYEQYF

clone_size: NA
d_call: TRBD2
j_call: TRBJ2-7
v_call: TRBV10-3
cdr3_nt: TGTGCCATCAGTGTGTCTAGCGGAAACTACGAGCAGTACTTC
cdr3_aa: CAISVSSGNYEQYF

clone_size: many
d_call: TRBD1
j_call: TRBJ1-1
v_call: TRBV3-1
cdr3_nt: TGTGCCAGCAGCCAAGATCGGGAGGGGGCGAGGACTGAAGCTTTCTTT
cdr3_aa: CASSQDREGARTEAFF

clone_size: few
d_call: NA
j_call: TRBJ2-2
v_call: TRBV5-6
cdr3_nt: TGTGCCAGCAGCTGGGACCTGGGGCTTCCCAACACCGGGGAGCTGTTTTTT
cdr3_aa: CASSWDLGLPNTGELFF

clone_size: many
d_call: TRBD1
j_call: TRBJ1-2
v_call: TRBV7-2
cdr3_nt: TGTGCCAGCAGCCAATGGATTACAGGGGCGCGCGGCTACACCTTC
cdr3_aa: CASSQWITGARGYTF

clone_size: few
d_call: NA
j_call: TRBJ1-5
v_call: TRBV6-2/TRBV6-3
cdr3_nt: TGTGCCAGCAGTCCACGGGGACCCCGGCAGCCCCAGCATTTT
cdr3_aa: CASSPRGPRQPQHF

clone_size: many
d_call: NA
j_call: TRBJ1-1
v_call: TRBV7-2
cdr3_nt: TGTGCCAGCAGCTTAGGGTTTCAGGCGAACACTGAAGCTTTCTTT
cdr3_aa: CASSLGFQANTEAFF

clone_size: many
d_call: TRBD1
j_call: TRBJ2-3
v_call: TRBV28
cdr3_nt: TGTGCCACCTCACCAGGGACAGGCACAGATACGCAGTATTTT
cdr3_aa: CATSPGTGTDTQYF

clone_size: many
d_call: NA
j_call: TRBJ2-7
v_call: TRBV3-1
cdr3_nt: TGTGCCAGCAGCCAAGCGGCAGGAATCCTTTACGAGCAGTACTTC
cdr3_aa: CASSQAAGILYEQYF

clone_size: many
d_call: NA
j_call: TRBJ1-1
v_call: TRBV3-1
cdr3_nt: TGTGCCAGCAGAAGGAAACAGGGAGGGAACACTGAAGCTTTCTTT
cdr3_aa: CASRRKQGGNTEAFF

clone_size: NA
d_call: NA
j_call: TRBJ1-1
v_call: TRBV7-9
cdr3_nt: TGTGCCAGCAGCTTTACCGGGGTCGACGCTGAAGCTTTCTTT
cdr3_aa: CASSFTGVDAEAFF

clone_size: many
d_call: NA
j_call: TRBJ2-3
v_call: TRBV20-1
cdr3_nt: TGCAGTCCCACCCACCCAGATACGCAGTATTTT
cdr3_aa: CSPTHPDTQYF

clone_size: many
d_call: NA
j_call: TRBJ2-3
v_call: TRBV24-1
cdr3_nt: TGTGCCACCAGTGATTCCCTGGGGGATAGCACAGATACGCAGTATTTT
cdr3_aa: CATSDSLGDSTDTQYF

clone_size: NA
d_call: NA
j_call: TRBJ1-5
v_call: TRBV19
cdr3_nt: TGTGCCAGTAGTAGCCCCTCCGGGGGCGGCTATAGCAATCAGCCCCAGCATTTT
cdr3_aa: CASSSPSGGGYSNQPQHF

clone_size: many
d_call: TRBD1
j_call: TRBJ2-1
v_call: TRBV7-9
cdr3_nt: TGTGCCAGCAGCCAAGGACAGGTCAATGAGCAGTTCTTC
cdr3_aa: CASSQGQVNEQFF

clone_size: NA
d_call: NA
j_call: TRBJ1-2
v_call: TRBV10-1
cdr3_nt: TGCGCCAGCAGCATCGACAGGTCCTATGGCTACACCTTC
cdr3_aa: CASSIDRSYGYTF

clone_size: few
d_call: TRBD1
j_call: TRBJ1-6
v_call: TRBV19
cdr3_nt: TGTGCCAGTAGTATGTCGGGACAGCGCTCCTATAATTCACCCCTCCACTTT
cdr3_aa: CASSMSGQRSYNSPLHF